This TCR beta chain stems from a study of blood T cells in healthy people across ages. With a J-beta primer mix and a sample-barcoded 5' primer, a second PCR ran about 6 to 11 cycles. Each sample yielded at least 3 million CDR3-containing paired-end reads. Via MiXCR, TCRdb re-called the 5' RACE reads, giving one row per CDR3 protein. The sample yields hundreds of thousands of distinct CDR3 sequences, approximately 52% seen once. Germline V gene sequence: CDR1 DFQATT, CDR2 SNEGSKA (reference sequence). This CDR3 has 16 amino acids. About this clonotype: Germline is not matched at one junction end, which may reflect a read error.

The authors isolated at least 6 million PBMCs per sample. The chain uses TRBV20-1 and TRBJ1-6, with D perhaps matching TRBD1 (6 bases). This TCR came from a woman of 80 years or more in good health. The sample taken for sequencing was blood. The CDR3 DNA reads as TGCAGCGCTAGGGGGGGGACGAGCTCCTATAATTCACCCCTCCACTTT. The encoded protein is CSARGGTSSYNSPLHF.